The 21 T cell receptor beta chains presented below share a single source sample, sequenced in a study of CD4 and CD8 cells across lung adenocarcinoma regions. TCRdb fed the PCR reads into MiXCR, producing one record per CDR3 protein. This table holds 2,000 or so distinct CDR3 sequences, 61% found once. Sequences were obtained from CD4+ T cells from the margin of a lung tumor. The receptors derive from a female donor with lung adenocarcinoma. The CD4 and CD8 labels of this study may be unreliable.

The rearrangement uses TRBV6-1 and TRBJ2-2; no firm D call. This CDR3 has 13 residues. Germline-derived CDR1 and CDR2 are MNHNS and SASEGT. Trimming took off 6 bases at V and 5 bases at J, with 10 bases between the two ends. This chain's CDR3 is CASSTTGTGELFF. DNA of the CDR3: TGTGCCAGCAGCACAACCGGGACCGGGGAGCTGTTTTTT.

This sequence joins TRBV11-2 and TRBJ2-3; D is uncertain. V lost 4 bases, J lost 2 bases, and 10 bases lay in between. The CDR3 loop spans 14 amino acids. Germline V gives CDR1 SGHAT, CDR2 FQNNGV. The CDR3 here is CASSWAGYTDTQYF. The CDR3 DNA follows: TGTGCCAGCAGCTGGGCAGGCTACACAGATACGCAGTATTTT.

The chain uses TRBV6-1 and TRBJ2-7, with unresolved D. CDR3 length: 15 amino acids. Deletions cut 7 bases from V and 2 bases from J, with 18 bases between. Germline assignment: CDR1 MNHNS and CDR2 SASEGT. Here the CDR3 reads CASIQDGYPTYEQYF. CDR3 DNA: TGTGCCAGCATCCAAGACGGATACCCTACCTACGAGCAGTACTTC.

As concerns this clonotype: A much larger clone sits a single nucleotide away, making a read error possible. The chain couples TRBV7-7 to TRBJ2-5; a weak D match, TRBD1 (6 bases). The end of the DNA aligns better with TRBJ2-3, so the J call may be wrong. The CDR3 is 13 residues long. The germline CDR1 and CDR2 sequences are SSHAT and FNYEAQ (reference sequence). CDR3 protein: CPSSYGPGQPQYF. DNA of the CDR3: TGTCCTAGCAGCTACGGACCGGGACAACCGCAGTATTTT.

CDR3 in DNA: TGTGCCAGCAGTCCTCCTTGGACAGGCGAAGAAGCTTTCTTT. As protein: CASSPPWTGEEAFF. The J gene is TRBJ1-1, the V gene TRBV6-1; 7 bases are shared with TRBD1. The germline gives CDR1 MNHNS, CDR2 SASEGT. CDR3 length: 14 residues. Losses at the gene ends were 5 bases for V and 8 bases for J; bases not matched to a gene: 11.

The V and J genes are TRBV10-1 and TRBJ2-3; no reliable D call. V lost 0 bases and J lost 0, with 1 base in between. The V gene's germline CDR1 is WNHNN and CDR2 SYGVQD (reference sequence). The CDR3 runs 13 residues. The CDR3 loop reads CASSESSTDTQYF. CDR3 coding DNA: TGCGCCAGCAGTGAGTCTAGCACAGATACGCAGTATTTT.

The chain combines TRBV27 with TRBJ2-5; TRBD2 matches 9 bases. The V gene's germline CDR1 is MNHEY and CDR2 SMNVEV (reference sequence). J gave up 11 bases and V 2 bases, and 12 bases lay outside the gene matches. The CDR3 sequence is 15 residues long. The CDR3 nucleotides are TGTGCCAGCAGTTTACTTAGCGGGAGTGGGAGAGAGCAGTACTTC. Its protein product is CASSLLSGSGREQYF.

This sequence joins TRBV30 and TRBJ2-5; 12 bases map to TRBD1. The V and J ends lost 1 base and 13 bases, in that order; junction bases with no gene match: 10. Germline values: CDR1 GTSNPN, CDR2 SVGIG (reference sequence). CDR3 size: 14 residues. As DNA, the CDR3 is TGTGCCTGGAGTGCCGGGACAGGGGGCGCAAGTCCGTACTTC. Translation gives CAWSAGTGGASPYF.

This clonotype has only a few counts. The rearrangement uses TRBV7-2 and TRBJ2-5; D possibly corresponds to TRBD2 (5 bases). Trimming stripped 3 bases from V and 4 bases from J, with 9 bases between. Germline V gene sequence: CDR1 SGHTA, CDR2 FQGNSA. The CDR3 is made up of 13 amino acids. This CDR3 is CASSFFGVETQYF. The CDR3 nucleotides are TGTGCCAGCAGCTTTTTCGGGGTAGAGACCCAGTACTTC.

The CDR3 loop is CASSEFIGNIQYF. Written as DNA, the CDR3 is TGTGCCAGCAGTGAGTTTATCGGGAACATTCAGTACTTC. The chain carries TRBV6-1 and TRBJ2-4; no clear D. The V gene's germline CDR1 is MNHNS and CDR2 SASEGT. The CDR3 length is 13 residues. The germline V and J ends were trimmed by 3 bases and 7 bases, with 10 bases remaining between them.

This chain connects TRBV4-2 to TRBJ2-3, with D uncertain. The V end was cut by 5 bases, the J end by 1 base, with 4 bases between. CDR1 and CDR2 (germline): LGHNA, YNFKEQ. This CDR3 is 12 amino acids long. The CDR3 DNA follows: TGTGCCAGCAGCTCCCGCACAGATACGCAGTATTTT. Its translation is CASSSRTDTQYF.

Only one count was recorded for this clonotype. The J gene is TRBJ2-1, the V gene TRBV27; TRBD2 matches at 8 bases. The J call is uncertain, as TRBJ2-7 better fits the DNA end. The CDR3 totals 14 residues. The germline V gene has CDR1 MNHEY and CDR2 SMNVEV (reference sequence). CDR3 DNA: TGTGCCAGCAGTTTTTTCGGGAGGGGAGGGTCGCAGTACTTC. This sequence encodes CASSFFGRGGSQYF.

The chain combines TRBV27 with TRBJ2-1, with 8 nucleotides matching TRBD2. CDR1 is MNHEY, CDR2 SMNVEV, per germline (reference sequence). The CDR3 is made up of 17 amino acids. Trimming removed 4 bases from V and 1 base from J; junction bases left unmatched: 9. The CDR3 sequence: CASSWLTGGRSYNEQFF. For the CDR3, the DNA is TGTGCCAGCAGTTGGTTGACCGGCGGGAGGTCCTACAATGAGCAGTTCTTC.

In its sample, this clonotype was seen a few times. The V and J genes are TRBV6-5 and TRBJ1-3; D uncertain. This CDR3 region has 14 residues. Germline values: CDR1 MNHEY, CDR2 SVGAGI. The V end was cut by 2 bases, the J end by 4 bases, with 9 bases between. The CDR3 nucleotides are TGTGCCAGCAGTTACGATTTCGGGGGAAACACCATATATTTT. Encoded protein: CASSYDFGGNTIYF.

Relative to its sample, this clonotype is medium-sized (0.01 to 0.1%). This sequence joins TRBV7-3 and TRBJ2-1, with TRBD2 as a possible D gene (6 bases). Germline-derived CDR1 and CDR2 are SGHTA and FQGTGA. The V end was cut by 6 bases, the J end by 7 bases, with 16 bases between. The CDR3 contains 14 residues. The CDR3, as DNA: TGTGCCAGCAGTTCGCTAGCGTCGAGGAATGAGCAGTTCTTC. Its protein product is CASSSLASRNEQFF. Based on the CDR3 plus reference TRBV7-3 and TRBJ2-1, the full variable domain is GAGVSQTPSNKVTEKGKYVELRCDPISGHTALYWYRQSLGQGPEFLIYFQGTGAADDSGLPNDRFFAVRPEGSVSTLKIQRTERGDSAVYLCASSSLASRNEQFFGPGTRLTVL.

Only a few counts were recorded for this clonotype. This sequence joins TRBV27 and TRBJ2-3; a possible D gene is TRBD2 (6 bases). The CDR3 extends over 15 amino acids. Trimming cost V 7 bases and J 7 bases, with 21 bases left between them. CDR1 MNHEY and CDR2 SMNVEV come from the germline V gene (reference sequence). The CDR3 region is CASKPSVGVRYTQYF. The CDR3 DNA follows: TGTGCCAGCAAACCTAGCGTTGGAGTTAGGTATACGCAGTATTTT.

The V gene is TRBV7-2, the J gene TRBJ2-1; a possible D gene is TRBD2 (5 bases). This CDR3 comprises 15 residues. CDR1 and CDR2 from the germline V gene are SGHTA and FQGNSA. Trimming shortened V by 1 base and J by 4 bases, and 11 bases separated the two germline ends. Here the CDR3 DNA reads TGTGCCAGCAGCTTAGGGCTAGCCCCGTACAATGAGCAGTTCTTC. Its translation: CASSLGLAPYNEQFF.

The chain employs TRBV6-5 and TRBJ2-1, with D maybe TRBD1 (6 bases). This CDR3 spans 15 amino acids. V gave up 2 bases and J gave up 2 bases, with 10 bases separating them. Germline CDR1 reads MNHEY; CDR2 reads SVGAGI. In nucleotides, the CDR3 is TGTGCCAGCAGTTACGCGACAGGAGCCTACAATGAGCAGTTCTTC. Translation: CASSYATGAYNEQFF.

V and J are TRBV6-5 and TRBJ2-2; TRBD1 agrees at 7 bases. There are 17 residues in the CDR3. From germline, CDR1 is MNHEY and CDR2 SVGAGI. J lost 0 bases, V lost 5 bases, and 9 bases had no gene match. The CDR3, as DNA: TGTGCCAGCAGTACTACTTTAGGGACAGCGAACACCGGGGAGCTGTTTTTT. Residues: CASSTTLGTANTGELFF.

The chain is built from TRBV27 and TRBJ2-3; maybe TRBD2 (5 bases). The end of the DNA is better explained by TRBJ2-1, so the J call may be wrong. Per the germline V gene, CDR1 is MNHEY and CDR2 is SMNVEV (reference sequence). The CDR3 loop spans 15 amino acids. CDR3 sequence (DNA): TGTGCCAGCGCACTTCGGTGGGCAGGCGGGAATGAGCAGTTCTTC. This sequence encodes CASALRWAGGNEQFF.

The V gene is TRBV10-3, the J gene TRBJ2-1, with 8 bases identical to TRBD2. The trim removed 3 bases at V and 8 bases at J, leaving 3 bases unmatched. CDR3 length: 13 residues. Germline CDR1 reads ENHRY; CDR2 reads SYGVKD. The CDR3 nucleotides read TGTGCCATCAGTGAAAGGACTAGCCATGAGCAGTTCTTC. It is translated as CAISERTSHEQFF.